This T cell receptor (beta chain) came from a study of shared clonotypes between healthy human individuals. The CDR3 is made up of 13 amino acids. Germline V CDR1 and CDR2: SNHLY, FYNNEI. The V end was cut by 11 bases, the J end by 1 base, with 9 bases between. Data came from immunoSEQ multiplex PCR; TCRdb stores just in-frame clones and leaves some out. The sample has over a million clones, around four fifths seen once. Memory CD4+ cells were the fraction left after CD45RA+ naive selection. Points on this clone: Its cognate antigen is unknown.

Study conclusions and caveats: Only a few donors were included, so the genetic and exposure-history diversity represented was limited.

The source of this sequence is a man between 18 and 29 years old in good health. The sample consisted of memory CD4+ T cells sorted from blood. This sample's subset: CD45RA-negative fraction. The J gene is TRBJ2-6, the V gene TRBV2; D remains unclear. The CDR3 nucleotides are TGTGCCGGGTCTATGTCTGGGGCCAACGTCCTGACTTTC. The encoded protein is CAGSMSGANVLTF.